These T cell receptor beta chains were read from a single sample in a study of blood T cell repertoires in COVID-19. Assay: immunoSEQ multiplex PCR; the TCRdb copy retains only in-frame clones and omits some. This table holds roughly 250,000 clones, around 90% found once. Material: peripheral blood. The source is a person aged 18 to 30 with COVID-19, enrolled during active disease. CDR3s include the opening cysteine and the closing phenylalanine or tryptophan. Fields, in order: CDR3 protein, CDR3 DNA, J gene, D gene, clone size, V gene. The D gene is left open where the match is weak. Clone sizes are given selectively: once, few, many, or a class where the clone is expanded.

CDR3: CASSYSPNEQFF; DNA: TGTGCCAGCAGTTACAGCCCCAATGAGCAGTTCTTC; J: TRBJ2-1; D: NA; size: NA; V: TRBV6-2/TRBV6-3
CDR3: CASSLRGIGRSPLHF; DNA: TGTGCCAGCAGCTTAAGGGGCATAGGACGTTCACCCCTCCACTTT; J: TRBJ1-6; D: NA; size: NA; V: TRBV11-2
CDR3: CASSSGTGNEQFF; DNA: TGTGCCAGCAGCTCCGGGACAGGGAATGAGCAGTTCTTC; J: TRBJ2-1; D: TRBD1; size: NA; V: TRBV27
CDR3: CASSKDRWLGQETQYF; DNA: TGTGCCAGCAGTAAGGACAGGTGGTTAGGCCAAGAGACCCAGTACTTC; J: TRBJ2-5; D: TRBD1; size: NA; V: TRBV2
CDR3: CASSPRSGGGYGYTF; DNA: TGCGCCAGCAGCCCCCGGAGCGGGGGCGGTTATGGCTACACCTTC; J: TRBJ1-2; D: NA; size: NA; V: TRBV5-1
CDR3: CASSVEGTNEKLFF; DNA: TGTGCCAGCAGCGTAGAGGGGACTAATGAAAAACTGTTTTTT; J: TRBJ1-4; D: NA; size: NA; V: TRBV9
CDR3: CASSYVGTSGTYEQYF; DNA: TGTGCCAGCAGTTATGTGGGGACTAGCGGGACCTACGAGCAGTACTTC; J: TRBJ2-7; D: TRBD2; size: NA; V: TRBV6-5
CDR3: CASSYVTANEKLFF; DNA: TGTGCCAGCAGTTACGTAACAGCTAATGAAAAACTGTTTTTT; J: TRBJ1-4; D: NA; size: NA; V: TRBV6-2/TRBV6-3
CDR3: CASSSSGTAGYTF; DNA: TGTGCCAGCAGCTCCTCCGGGACAGCTGGCTACACCTTC; J: TRBJ1-2; D: TRBD1; size: medium-sized; V: TRBV7-8
CDR3: CASSPGFGDEQFF; DNA: TGCGCCAGCAGCCCGGGGTTTGGGGATGAGCAGTTCTTC; J: TRBJ2-1; D: NA; size: NA; V: TRBV5-1
CDR3: CASSVDSITGRYTF; DNA: TGTGCCAGCAGCGTAGATAGTATCACAGGCCGCTACACCTTC; J: TRBJ1-2; D: NA; size: NA; V: TRBV9
CDR3: CATSRDSNTGELFF; DNA: TGTGCCACCAGCCGGGACAGTAACACCGGGGAGCTGTTTTTT; J: TRBJ2-2; D: TRBD1; size: NA; V: TRBV24-1
CDR3: CASSPGTIGSMYEQFF; DNA: TGTGCCAGCAGCCCAGGGACTATCGGGAGTATGTATGAGCAGTTCTTC; J: TRBJ2-1; D: TRBD2; size: NA; V: TRBV9
CDR3: CASSHLPSGTAKQETQYF; DNA: TGTGCCAGCAGCCATTTACCCTCCGGGACAGCGAAACAAGAGACCCAGTACTTC; J: TRBJ2-5; D: TRBD1; size: NA; V: TRBV14
CDR3: CASSPPRGSSGNTIYF; DNA: TGTGCCAGTAGTCCGCCCAGAGGTAGCTCTGGAAACACCATATATTTT; J: TRBJ1-3; D: NA; size: NA; V: TRBV19
CDR3: CASSADRETQYF; DNA: TGTGCCAGCAGTGCGGACAGGGAGACCCAGTACTTC; J: TRBJ2-5; D: TRBD1; size: NA; V: TRBV27
CDR3: CASSHRDTIAEAFF; DNA: TGTGCCAGCTCACACAGGGACACAATAGCTGAAGCTTTCTTT; J: TRBJ1-1; D: NA; size: NA; V: TRBV18
CDR3: CASSMTGNTEAFF; DNA: TGCGCCAGCAGCATGACAGGGAACACTGAAGCTTTCTTT; J: TRBJ1-1; D: NA; size: NA; V: TRBV5-1
CDR3: CASSWDTRTEAFF; DNA: TGTGCCAGCAGCTGGGACACAAGGACTGAAGCTTTCTTT; J: TRBJ1-1; D: NA; size: NA; V: TRBV14
CDR3: CASSLASGNYEQYF; DNA: TGCGCCAGCAGCTTGGCTAGCGGGAATTACGAGCAGTACTTC; J: TRBJ2-7; D: TRBD2; size: NA; V: TRBV5-1
CDR3: CASSFTGLSYEQYF; DNA: TGTGCCAGCAGCTTCACAGGGTTATCCTACGAGCAGTACTTC; J: TRBJ2-7; D: NA; size: NA; V: TRBV7-2
CDR3: CASSQRLAGGPTIREQYF; DNA: TGTGCCAGCAGCCAGAGACTAGCGGGAGGGCCCACAATTCGGGAGCAGTACTTC; J: TRBJ2-7; D: TRBD2; size: NA; V: TRBV13
CDR3: CASSSVLAGGPDEQFF; DNA: TGTGCCAGCAGTTCCGTACTAGCGGGAGGGCCGGATGAGCAGTTCTTC; J: TRBJ2-1; D: TRBD2; size: NA; V: TRBV6-2/TRBV6-3
CDR3: CTSSQAWSYSNQPQHF; DNA: TGCACCAGCAGCCAAGCTTGGAGCTATAGCAATCAGCCCCAGCATTTT; J: TRBJ1-5; D: NA; size: few; V: TRBV1
CDR3: CSARRETQYF; DNA: TGCAGTGCTAGACGAGAGACCCAGTACTTC; J: TRBJ2-5; D: NA; size: NA; V: TRBV20-1
CDR3: CSVEIWQGDTGELFF; DNA: TGCAGCGTTGAAATTTGGCAGGGGGACACCGGGGAGCTGTTTTTT; J: TRBJ2-2; D: TRBD1; size: NA; V: TRBV29-1
CDR3: CATSDGGSRGGQETQYF; DNA: TGTGCCACCAGTGATGGGGGGTCCAGGGGAGGGCAAGAGACCCAGTACTTC; J: TRBJ2-5; D: NA; size: NA; V: TRBV24-1
CDR3: CASSIAGSYNEQFF; DNA: TGTGCCAGTAGTATAGCGGGAAGTTACAATGAGCAGTTCTTC; J: TRBJ2-1; D: NA; size: NA; V: TRBV19
CDR3: CASSETSGGTGELFF; DNA: TGTGCCAGCAGCGAGACTAGCGGAGGCACCGGGGAGCTGTTTTTT; J: TRBJ2-2; D: TRBD2; size: once; V: TRBV2
CDR3: CASIVYNEQFF; DNA: TGTGCCAGCATCGTTTACAATGAGCAGTTCTTC; J: TRBJ2-1; D: NA; size: once; V: TRBV5-8
CDR3: CASSPSGGNYEQYF; DNA: TGTGCCAGCTCACCAAGCGGGGGAAACTACGAGCAGTACTTC; J: TRBJ2-7; D: TRBD2; size: NA; V: TRBV18
CDR3: CASSQGDQGAQSTDTQYF; DNA: TGTGCCAGCAGCCAAGGTGATCAGGGGGCGCAAAGCACAGATACGCAGTATTTT; J: TRBJ2-3; D: TRBD1; size: NA; V: TRBV3-1/TRBV3-2
CDR3: CAWRVTGASNQPQHF; DNA: TGTGCCTGGAGGGTGACAGGGGCAAGCAATCAGCCCCAGCATTTT; J: TRBJ1-5; D: TRBD1; size: few; V: TRBV30
CDR3: CASSLGSNTEAFF; DNA: TGTGCCAGCAGCTTGGGCAGTAACACTGAAGCTTTCTTT; J: TRBJ1-1; D: NA; size: NA; V: TRBV5-5
CDR3: CASSVQRGRTDTQYF; DNA: TGTGCCAGCAGCGTCCAGCGGGGACGCACAGATACGCAGTATTTT; J: TRBJ2-3; D: TRBD2; size: NA; V: TRBV11-2
CDR3: CASSLTLNTGGLYEQYF; DNA: TGTGCCAGCAGCTTAACACTCAACACAGGGGGTCTCTACGAGCAGTACTTC; J: TRBJ2-7; D: TRBD1; size: NA; V: TRBV5-6
CDR3: CSVAGLSEQYF; DNA: TGCAGCGTTGCAGGACTGTCGGAGCAGTACTTC; J: TRBJ2-7; D: NA; size: NA; V: TRBV29-1
CDR3: CATSDPPQLGGHNEQFF; DNA: TGTGCCACCAGTGATCCACCTCAACTCGGGGGGCACAATGAGCAGTTCTTC; J: TRBJ2-1; D: NA; size: NA; V: TRBV24-1
CDR3: CASSLGQGFTSTDTQYF; DNA: TGTGCCAGCAGCTTGGGACAGGGATTTACCAGCACAGATACGCAGTATTTT; J: TRBJ2-3; D: TRBD1; size: NA; V: TRBV5-8
CDR3: CASSLDSWEGGTGELFF; DNA: TGTGCCAGCAGCTTAGACAGTTGGGAGGGGGGCACCGGGGAGCTGTTTTTT; J: TRBJ2-2; D: NA; size: few; V: TRBV11-2
CDR3: CASSLSGSRLYNEQFF; DNA: TGTGCCAGCAGCTTAAGCGGGAGCCGCTTGTACAATGAGCAGTTCTTC; J: TRBJ2-1; D: TRBD2; size: NA; V: TRBV7-8
CDR3: CASRDRFNYGYTF; DNA: TGTGCCAGCAGGGACAGGTTTAACTATGGCTACACCTTC; J: TRBJ1-2; D: TRBD1; size: NA; V: TRBV6-5
CDR3: CASSPGQGSSYEQYF; DNA: TGTGCCAGCAGCCCGGGACAGGGTAGCTCCTACGAGCAGTACTTC; J: TRBJ2-7; D: TRBD1; size: NA; V: TRBV9
CDR3: CASSRDSRWTEAFF; DNA: TGTGCCAGCAGCCGGGACAGTCGTTGGACTGAAGCTTTCTTT; J: TRBJ1-1; D: TRBD1; size: NA; V: TRBV2
CDR3: CASSPYTGGNTEAFF; DNA: TGTGCCAGCAGCCCATACACAGGGGGGAACACTGAAGCTTTCTTT; J: TRBJ1-1; D: TRBD1; size: NA; V: TRBV9
CDR3: CASGGGSSGANVLTF; DNA: TGCGCCAGCGGGGGGGGGAGCTCTGGGGCCAACGTCCTGACTTTC; J: TRBJ2-6; D: TRBD2; size: NA; V: TRBV10-2
CDR3: CASSLVRDSTTEQYF; DNA: TGTGCCAGCAGCTTGGTTAGGGACAGTACTACTGAGCAGTACTTC; J: TRBJ2-7; D: TRBD1; size: NA; V: TRBV5-6
CDR3: CSASGTSFSQETQYF; DNA: TGCAGTGCTAGTGGGACTAGCTTCTCTCAAGAGACCCAGTACTTC; J: TRBJ2-5; D: TRBD2; size: NA; V: TRBV20-1
CDR3: CATSRDRVEGWNTEAFF; DNA: TGTGCCACCAGCAGAGATCGGGTCGAGGGATGGAACACTGAAGCTTTCTTT; J: TRBJ1-1; D: NA; size: once; V: TRBV15
CDR3: CAWAQGAGNTIYF; DNA: TGTGCCTGGGCCCAGGGGGCTGGAAACACCATATATTTT; J: TRBJ1-3; D: TRBD1; size: NA; V: TRBV30
CDR3: CASSPPGNSPLHF; DNA: TGTGCCAGCAGCCCGCCGGGGAATTCACCCCTCCACTTT; J: TRBJ1-6; D: NA; size: NA; V: TRBV12-3/TRBV12-4
CDR3: CASSQARGAHGYTF; DNA: TGTGCCAGCAGCCAAGCCCGGGGGGCGCATGGCTACACCTTC; J: TRBJ1-2; D: NA; size: NA; V: TRBV3-1/TRBV3-2
CDR3: CASRWGDREETQYF; DNA: TGCGCCAGCAGATGGGGGGACAGGGAAGAGACCCAGTACTTC; J: TRBJ2-5; D: TRBD1; size: few; V: TRBV5-1
CDR3: CASSEGGRRAKNIQYF; DNA: TGTGCCAGCAGTGAAGGTGGGAGACGGGCCAAAAACATTCAGTACTTC; J: TRBJ2-4; D: NA; size: NA; V: TRBV2
CDR3: CASSLDDFGEGTGELFF; DNA: TGTGCCAGCAGCTTAGATGATTTCGGGGAGGGAACCGGGGAGCTGTTTTTT; J: TRBJ2-2; D: TRBD2; size: NA; V: TRBV11-3
CDR3: CASSQVSAGPLHF; DNA: TGTGCCAGCAGCCAAGTTTCCGCAGGGCCACTCCACTTT; J: TRBJ1-6; D: NA; size: few; V: TRBV3-1/TRBV3-2
CDR3: CASSLYPGVETQYF; DNA: TGCGCCAGCAGCTTGTATCCCGGGGTAGAGACCCAGTACTTC; J: TRBJ2-5; D: NA; size: NA; V: TRBV5-1
CDR3: CASSHFWLAGGQDEETQYF; DNA: TGTGCCAGCAGCCATTTTTGGCTAGCGGGAGGCCAAGACGAAGAGACCCAGTACTTC; J: TRBJ2-5; D: TRBD2; size: NA; V: TRBV3-1/TRBV3-2
CDR3: CATSAGNSYEQYF; DNA: TGTGCCACCAGTGCTGGTAATAGCTACGAGCAGTACTTC; J: TRBJ2-7; D: NA; size: NA; V: TRBV24-1